These 13 T cell receptor beta chains originate from one sample sequenced in a study of shared clonotypes between healthy human individuals. Sequenced by immunoSEQ multiplex PCR; TCRdb stores in-frame clones only, minus some. The sample lists about 1.1 million clones; 77% were seen once. Sample: memory CD4+ T cells from PBMCs. Subset in this sample: CD45RA-negative fraction. These receptors came from a young man in good health. Some clones in this sample may be carry-over from other donors' samples.

The chain combines TRBV2 with TRBJ1-4; possibly TRBD1 for D (5 bases). V was shortened by 5 bases and J by 5 bases, with 15 bases between the two germline ends. Germline V gene data show CDR1 as SNHLY and CDR2 as FYNNEI. CDR3 length: 15 amino acids. This CDR3 is CASSSLGRPNEKLFF. The CDR3, as DNA: TGTGCCAGCAGTTCCCTGGGACGTCCGAATGAAAAACTGTTTTTT. The full variable domain, with the rest looked up from reference TRBV2 and TRBJ1-4, is EPEVTQTPSHQVTQMGQEVILRCVPISNHLYFYWYRQILGQKVEFLVSFYNNEISEKSEIFDDQFSVERPDGSNFTLKIRSTKLEDSAMYFCASSSLGRPNEKLFFGSGTQLSVL.

The chain joins TRBV28 to TRBJ2-7; D may correspond to TRBD1 or TRBD2 (5 bases each). Between the trimmed V and J ends, which lost 11 bases and 8 bases, there was a span of 25 bases. The length of the CDR3 is 14 residues. Per germline, CDR1 MDHEN and CDR2 SYDVKM. This chain's CDR3 is CAGSLGRTSRKQYF. DNA of the CDR3: TGTGCCGGTAGTCTGGGACGGACCTCAAGGAAGCAGTACTTC.

On this clone itself: Other nucleotide sequences from this sample produce the same CDR3. This chain joins TRBV28 and TRBJ2-5; D remains ambiguous. Germline V gene data show CDR1 as MDHEN and CDR2 as SYDVKM. The CDR3 has 12 amino acids. The V end lost 3 bases, the J end lost 5 bases, and 7 bases lay between the germline ends. CDR3 coding DNA: TGTGCCAGCAGTTTGCGCGAGGAGACCCAGTACTTC. Amino acids: CASSLREETQYF.

The chain recombines TRBV9 with TRBJ1-2; TRBD1 agrees at 10 bases. This CDR3 is built from 16 residues. From germline, CDR1 is SGDLS and CDR2 YYNGEE. V was clipped by 4 bases and J by 6 bases; unmatched bases: 12. The CDR3 reads CASSITETGGVNGYTF. The CDR3 region has the DNA TGTGCCAGCAGCATAACAGAGACAGGGGGCGTCAATGGCTACACCTTC.

DNA of the CDR3: TGTGCCAGCAGCCCCCGTCGGGGGTTGAACACCGGGGAGCTGTTTTTT. Protein sequence: CASSPRRGLNTGELFF. The V gene is TRBV9, the J gene TRBJ2-2, with TRBD2 as a possible D gene (6 bases). Germline V CDR1 and CDR2: SGDLS, YYNGEE. The CDR3 runs to 16 residues. V lost 4 bases and J lost 1, with 14 bases in between.

In its sample, this clone was seen a few times. The chain recombines TRBV28 with TRBJ1-5; tentative D call: TRBD1 (5 bases). The length of the CDR3 is 16 residues. CDR1 MDHEN and CDR2 SYDVKM come from the germline V gene. V lost 5 bases, J lost 0 bases, and 14 bases lay in between. DNA of the CDR3: TGTGCCAGCAGTCCTCTTTCGGGGCTTAGCAATCAGCCCCAGCATTTT. Protein sequence: CASSPLSGLSNQPQHF.

This clone was found a few times. This chain uses TRBV28 with TRBJ2-2; no reliable D call. The length of the CDR3 is 13 residues. CDR1 is MDHEN and CDR2 is SYDVKM in the germline V gene. Trimming removed 3 bases from V and 3 bases from J, with 5 bases in between. The CDR3 here is CASSFTHTGELFF. CDR3 sequence (DNA): TGTGCCAGCAGTTTTACTCACACCGGGGAGCTGTTTTTT.

This rearrangement joins TRBV28 to TRBJ2-1; D possibly matches TRBD1 or TRBD2 (5 bases each). Per germline, CDR1 MDHEN and CDR2 SYDVKM. This CDR3 is 16 amino acids long. With 4 bases removed from V and 6 bases from J, the gap between germline ends came to 19 bases. The CDR3 loop is CASSSALRGRGNEQFF. CDR3 DNA: TGTGCCAGCAGTTCAGCCCTCCGGGGACGGGGCAATGAGCAGTTCTTC.

V usage is TRBV7-2 and J usage is TRBJ2-7, with D maybe TRBD1 (8 bases). V was clipped by 3 bases and J by 3 bases, with 15 bases between them. The CDR3 is 15 residues long. Germline loops: CDR1 SGHTA, CDR2 FQGNSA. The CDR3 here is CASSLTGEGYYEQYF. CDR3 DNA: TGTGCCAGCAGCTTGACAGGGGAGGGATACTACGAGCAGTACTTC.

J is TRBJ2-1 and V is TRBV18; D may be TRBD1 (5 bases). Germline CDR1 is KGHSH and CDR2 is LQKENI. This CDR3 spans 13 amino acids. Trimming pared 2 bases from V and 12 bases from J, leaving 14 bases between. CDR3 in DNA: TGTGCCAGCTCACCATATGACTTTCAGGGGCAGTTCTTC. Encoded protein: CASSPYDFQGQFF.

The chain recombines TRBV28 with TRBJ2-7, with 8 nucleotides matching TRBD1. J gave up 5 bases and V 6 bases, and 9 bases lay outside the gene matches. Germline CDR1 reads MDHEN; CDR2 reads SYDVKM. CDR3 size: 14 residues. This chain's CDR3 is CASRYPGGIDEQYF. As DNA, the CDR3 is TGTGCCAGCAGATACCCAGGGGGCATCGACGAGCAGTACTTC.

This clone was counted between two and nine times. Different DNA sequences within this sample yield the same CDR3. Here the CDR3 DNA reads TGCGCCAGCAGCTTCCTTGGCGGGAACTCCTACGAGCAGTACTTC. Protein product: CASSFLGGNSYEQYF. This rearrangement joins TRBV5-1 to TRBJ2-7; maybe TRBD2 (6 bases). Trimming pared 2 bases from V and 0 bases from J, leaving 12 bases between. In germline, CDR1 is SGHRS, CDR2 YFSETQ. This CDR3 has 15 amino acids.

The chain joins TRBV4-1 to TRBJ2-5; a possible D gene is TRBD1 (6 bases). Germline CDR1 is MGHRA and CDR2 is YSYEKL. The V gene lost 4 bases and the J gene lost 11 bases, with 14 bases spanning the gap. This CDR3 contains 12 residues. This chain's CDR3 is CASSRPRGHQYF. The CDR3 nucleotides are TGCGCCAGCAGCCGGCCGAGGGGACATCAGTACTTC.